Listed below are T cell receptor beta chains from one sample, sequenced in a study of cytomegalovirus exposure and HLA in healthy donors. Produced via immunoSEQ multiplex PCR; TCRdb's table is partial and in-frame only. The sample lists over 200,000 clones; approximately 82% were seen once. The sample comprised PBMCs. These receptors came from a male donor in good health and CMV-seronegative. Each CDR3 is given with its conserved first and last residue. D genes are given only for firm matches. The size of a clone is reported for some rows only, either as once, few or many, or as a class for expanded clones.

TRBJ2-1 TRBV20-1 NA NA 10 CSVSWSEQFF TGCAGTGTTAGTTGGAGTGAGCAGTTCTTC
TRBJ1-5 TRBV7-9 NA NA 14 CASSLGQGGQPQHF TGTGCCAGCAGCTTAGGGCAGGGTGGGCAGCCCCAGCATTTT
TRBJ1-1 TRBV7-9 NA NA 13 CASTGGSNTEAFF TGTGCCAGCACCGGAGGGTCGAACACTGAAGCTTTCTTT
TRBJ2-7 TRBV14 NA NA 14 CASSQDSSRGEQYF TGTGCCAGCAGCCAAGATTCGAGTAGAGGGGAGCAGTACTTC
TRBJ1-1 TRBV20-1 NA TRBD1 11 CGGTGSTEAFF TGCGGGGGGACAGGGTCCACTGAAGCTTTCTTT
TRBJ1-2 TRBV6-1 few NA 16 CASSEQRAGANYGYTF TGTGCCAGCAGTGAACAAAGGGCGGGGGCCAACTATGGCTACACCTTC
TRBJ1-1 TRBV19 few TRBD1 13 CASTRTGKPEAFF TGTGCCAGTACCAGGACAGGGAAGCCTGAAGCTTTCTTT
TRBJ2-1 TRBV28 NA TRBD1 14 CASSVPGQWNEQFF TGTGCCAGCAGTGTACCGGGACAGTGGAATGAGCAGTTCTTC
TRBJ2-5 TRBV19 NA NA 14 CASTPRPGQETQYF TGTGCCAGTACCCCCCGGCCAGGCCAAGAGACCCAGTACTTC
TRBJ2-7 TRBV7-9 NA TRBD2 15 CATENSGSVSYEQYF TGTGCCACCGAAAATAGCGGGAGTGTCTCCTACGAGCAGTACTTC
TRBJ2-7 TRBV18 NA NA 13 CASSQTISYEQYF TGTGCCAGCTCACAGACTATCTCCTACGAGCAGTACTTC
TRBJ1-4 TRBV19 once NA 15 CASSIGGATNEKLFF TGTGCCAGTAGTATAGGGGGCGCGACTAATGAAAAACTGTTTTTT
TRBJ1-4 TRBV5-6 NA NA 13 CASSLGRVEKLFF TGTGCCAGCAGCTTAGGGAGAGTCGAAAAACTGTTTTTT
TRBJ1-6 TRBV5-4 NA TRBD1 13 CASSGQGYAPLHF TGTGCCAGCAGCGGACAGGGATATGCACCCCTCCACTTT
TRBJ2-1 TRBV6-5 once TRBD2 15 CASSALAGGSNEQFF TGTGCCAGCAGCGCGCTAGCGGGAGGCAGTAATGAGCAGTTCTTC